This TCR beta chain comes out of a study of cytomegalovirus exposure and HLA in healthy donors. Using immunoSEQ multiplex PCR, the repertoire was profiled, and TCRdb retains in-frame clones only, with some absent. The data contain 60,000 or so clones, roughly 90% of them singletons. The trim removed 4 bases at V and 8 bases at J, leaving 9 bases unmatched. Germline V gene data show CDR1 as SGDLS and CDR2 as YYNGEE. This CDR3 spans 14 amino acids. This sequence joins TRBV9 and TRBJ2-1, with 7 bases identical to TRBD2. The sequenced material came from PBMCs. This TCR derives from a woman aged 30 to 39 in good health and CMV-seronegative. In DNA, the CDR3 is TGTGCCAGCAGCTCGTTCGGGACTACAGATGAGCAGTTCTTC. Its protein is CASSSFGTTDEQFF.